This T cell receptor beta chain was found in a study of blood T cell repertoires in COVID-19. As for the study in general: Samples of COVID-19 (acute and convalescent) were obtained from the United States, Italy and Spain. PBMCs, B-cell-depleted T cells, or T cells were the source of the cDNA or gDNA that made up the material.

J gave up 5 bases and V 4 bases, and 17 bases lay outside the gene matches. This CDR3 is 19 amino acids long. Germline V gene data show CDR1 as LGHNA and CDR2 as YNFKEQ. Per the authors' pipeline: Quantification of nucleated cells was approximated via reference gene primer amplification. TCRdb's table, derived via immunoSEQ multiplex PCR, lists solely in-frame clones and lacks some. That table furnishes V, J and clone size, whereas the DNA furnished D and trimming. The sample consists of over 50,000 clones, 88% of them appearing once. The clonotype was recovered from a man aged 45-60 years with active COVID-19. Specimen: peripheral blood. V and J are TRBV4-2 and TRBJ2-2, with TRBD1 matching 9 bases. DNA for the CDR3: TGTGCCAGCAGCCGGATACACGACACAGGGGGCATTAAGACCGGGGAGCTGTTTTTT. It codes for CASSRIHDTGGIKTGELFF.